This TCR beta chain was recovered during a study of technical replicates of blood from several donors. Some clones are missing from TCRdb's copy, which holds only in-frame ones; the method was immunoSEQ multiplex PCR. The data contain roughly 70,000 clones, approximately 93% of them singletons. V shed 4 bases, J shed 0 bases, and the junction held 8 bases outside the gene matches. The germline V gene encodes CDR1 SGHVS and CDR2 FQNEAQ. CDR3 length: 16 amino acids. The chain carries TRBV7-8 and TRBJ2-7, with TRBD1 identical over 8 bases. The sequence was obtained from a human donor in good health. The material sequenced was T cells isolated from PBMCs. The CDR3 DNA is TGTGCCAGCAGCTCCCCGGACAGGGCAAGCTCCTACGAGCAGTACTTC. Protein sequence: CASSSPDRASSYEQYF.